This T cell receptor (beta chain) was retrieved from a study of T cells in Graves' hyperthyroidism and ophthalmopathy. Germline V CDR1 and CDR2: LGHDT, YNNKEL (reference sequence). The V and J ends lost 4 bases and 4 bases, in that order; junction bases with no gene match: 6. This CDR3 contains 15 residues. Amplification of TCR beta CDR3 regions used RNA as the template. Using the HTBI primer set, a first-round RT-PCR was run on the TCR CDR3. TCRdb reprocessed the multiplex PCR reads via MiXCR and lists one record per CDR3 protein. The table includes about 480,000 distinct CDR3 sequences, approximately 14% detected once.

The TCR was taken from a woman younger than 35 with Graves' hyperthyroidism. The chain has TRBV3-1 and TRBJ2-5; 10 positions match TRBD2. The sequencing input was blood. CDR3 nucleotides: TGTGCCAGCAGCCTCGGGACTAGCGATAGAGAGACCCAGTACTTC. Translating gives CASSLGTSDRETQYF.